This T cell receptor beta chain appears in the sequencing data of a study of shared clonotypes between healthy human individuals. CD45RO-negative, CCR7-positively selected cells formed the naive CD8 fraction, excluding terminally differentiated effector memory CD45RA+ cells. The data were produced by immunoSEQ multiplex PCR, yet TCRdb's version contains in-frame clones alone and is incomplete. The table records about 590,000 clones, 95% of them present only once. This clone has just one count. The CDR3 sequence is 17 residues long. V was pared by 4 bases and J by 2 bases, with 7 bases of the junction left unmatched. Looked up from germline, CDR1 is SGDLS and CDR2 is YYNGEE.

This TCR derives from a woman in her 30s in good health. This chain connects TRBV9 to TRBJ2-6, with 9 bases fitting TRBD1. The specimen was naive CD8+ T cells sorted from blood. The CDR3, as DNA: TGTGCCAGCAGCCCAAGGACAGGGGATCCTGGGGCCAACGTCCTGACTTTC. Protein: CASSPRTGDPGANVLTF.